The sequence of this T cell receptor beta chain was determined in a study of blood T cells in healthy people across ages. Study details: Template switching retrieved approximately one barcoded beta molecule for each two T cells.

For the second PCR, which ran for about 6 to 11 cycles, a sample-barcoded 5' primer and a J-beta primer mix were used. A template-switch adaptor that had 12 random nucleotides put a tag on each cDNA molecule. MiXCR, run by TCRdb on the 5' RACE reads, gives a single entry per CDR3 protein. The sample includes over 300,000 distinct CDR3 sequences, approximately 47% of them seen just once. The amount of total RNA extracted per sample was at least 6 micrograms. This CDR3 region has 15 residues. Trimming stripped 3 bases from V and 5 bases from J, with 17 bases between. CDR1 and CDR2 from the germline V gene are MNHNS and SASEGT.

This rearrangement joins TRBV6-1 to TRBJ2-7, with no clear D. The receptor's source is a man aged 60-69 years in good health. Sequencing used blood. The CDR3 region has the DNA TGTGCCAGCAGTGAGGGTAGGGTTACTGTGGACGAGCAGTACTTC. It translates to CASSEGRVTVDEQYF.